A single sample is the source of the 13 T cell receptor beta chains below, sequenced in a study of shared clonotypes between healthy human individuals. Here immunoSEQ multiplex PCR was the method, and the copy in TCRdb shows in-frame clones only, minus some. The sample has about 490,000 clones, 79% seen once. Material: PBMCs. These receptors were taken from a woman between 35 and 50 years old in good health. Some clones in this sample may be carry-over from other donors' samples.

The J gene is TRBJ2-7, the V gene TRBV9; 16 nucleotides agree with TRBD2. V trimming: 4 bases; J trimming: 4 bases; junction bases outside the gene matches: 8. CDR1 and CDR2 from the germline V gene are SGDLS and YYNGEE. CDR3 length: 17 amino acids. The DNA of the CDR3 is TGTGCCAGCAGCCCTGGGGGACTAGCGGGAGGGGTTTACGAGCAGTACTTC. Protein sequence: CASSPGGLAGGVYEQYF.

The chain couples TRBV5-1 to TRBJ2-7; D call uncertain. Germline V CDR1 and CDR2: SGHRS, YFSETQ. The germline V and J ends were trimmed by 3 bases and 5 bases, with 15 bases remaining between them. This CDR3 has 14 residues. In DNA, the CDR3 is TGCGCCAGCAGCTACACGAGGTCCCCGGACGAGCAGTACTTC. This encodes CASSYTRSPDEQYF.

The genes are TRBV28 and TRBJ2-2; 9 bases align to TRBD1. Trimming took 7 bases from V and 7 from J; bases not matched to a gene: 10. The CDR3 contains 15 residues. Germline V gene data show CDR1 as MDHEN and CDR2 as SYDVKM. This CDR3 is CASTNRDRDVGELFF. The CDR3 coding sequence is TGTGCCAGCACTAACCGGGACAGGGATGTCGGGGAGCTGTTTTTT.

The CDR3 is CASKTGAGQGLGYTF. CDR3 nucleotides: TGTGCCAGCAAAACGGGGGCGGGACAGGGGCTCGGCTACACCTTC. The chain links TRBV28 to TRBJ1-2; 10 nucleotides match TRBD1. Germline V gene lookup returns CDR1 MDHEN and CDR2 SYDVKM. Unmatched junction bases numbered 13, after V lost 7 bases and J lost 8 bases. This CDR3 is built from 15 residues.

The chain couples TRBV25-1 to TRBJ2-1; D gene unclear. CDR3 length: 11 amino acids. The V and J ends lost 7 bases and 6 bases respectively, with 7 bases between them. Looked up from germline, CDR1 is MGHDK and CDR2 is SYGVNS. Here the CDR3 reads CASIRTNEQFF. CDR3 DNA: TGTGCCAGCATCCGAACCAATGAGCAGTTCTTC.

This clone was counted a single time. J is TRBJ2-2 and V is TRBV11-1; no definite D call. The CDR3 extends over 16 amino acids. The V and J ends lost 2 bases and 2 bases respectively, with 12 bases between them. Germline CDR1 and CDR2: SGHAT and FQDESV (reference sequence). CDR3 nucleotide sequence: TGTGCCAGCAGCTTACGCACCTCAACCAACACCGGGGAGCTGTTTTTT. The encoded protein is CASSLRTSTNTGELFF.

The chain joins TRBV28 to TRBJ1-5; a weak D match, TRBD1 (5 bases). Trimming shortened V by 8 bases and J by 2 bases, and 10 bases separated the two germline ends. The CDR3 is made up of 13 amino acids. Germline V gene lookup returns CDR1 MDHEN and CDR2 SYDVKM. Here the CDR3 reads CASRDGGNQPQHF. DNA of the CDR3: TGTGCCAGCCGGGACGGCGGCAATCAGCCCCAGCATTTT.

This chain connects TRBV21-1 to TRBJ1-1. TRBV21-1 is flagged as a pseudogene. The length of the CDR3 is 14 residues. CDR3 bases: TGTGCCAGCAGCAACTCCTCCTCGAACACTGAAGCTTTCTTT. Protein: CASSNSSSNTEAFF.

V and J are TRBV7-8 and TRBJ2-2; 12 bases fit TRBD1. The J segment lost 7 bases and the V segment lost 6 bases, leaving 9 bases of the junction unmatched. CDR1 is SGHVS, CDR2 FQNEAQ, per germline. This CDR3 spans 16 amino acids. The CDR3 nucleotides are TGTGCCAGCAGACCCGGGACAGGGGGCGGAGGCGGGGAGCTGTTTTTT. Translation gives CASRPGTGGGGGELFF.

The chain is built from TRBV23-1 and TRBJ2-1, with a tentative D call TRBD2 (6 bases). TRBV23-1 has ORF status, its function being uncertain. Trimming shortened V by 2 bases and J by 3 bases, and 8 bases separated the two germline ends. The CDR3 length is 14 residues. The CDR3 protein is CASSQGLNYNEQFF. The CDR3 DNA reads TGCGCCAGCAGTCAAGGACTAAACTACAATGAGCAGTTCTTC.

As regards this clone: A far larger clone is just one base off, so this is likely a read error. This rearrangement joins TRBV7-9 to TRBJ1-1; D remains ambiguous. The CDR3 sequence is 13 residues long. Trimming removed 1 base from V and 5 bases from J, with 8 bases in between. Germline-derived CDR1 and CDR2 are SEHNR and FQNEAQ (reference sequence). CDR3 protein: CASSLVGRTEAFF. CDR3 DNA sequence: TGTGCCAGCAGCTTAGTAGGGAGGACTGAAGCTTTCTTT.

V gene TRBV30 combines with J gene TRBJ1-4; D might be TRBD1 (5 bases). The CDR3 has 18 residues. V lost 2 bases and J lost 0, with 19 bases in between. Germline values: CDR1 GTSNPN, CDR2 SVGIG (reference sequence). CDR3 region: CAWSPQGVYVATNEKLFF. In DNA, the CDR3 is TGTGCCTGGAGTCCGCAGGGAGTTTATGTAGCAACTAATGAAAAACTGTTTTTT.

This clone appeared once. The chain is built from TRBV5-1 and TRBJ2-7; 10 bases match TRBD2. The CDR3 consists of 15 residues. Losses at the gene ends were 4 bases for V and 2 bases for J; bases not matched to a gene: 6. Germline loops: CDR1 SGHRS, CDR2 YFSETQ. CDR3 sequence: CASSPGLAVTYEQYF. CDR3 nucleotides: TGCGCCAGCAGCCCCGGACTAGCGGTTACCTACGAGCAGTACTTC.